These T cell receptor beta chains were read from a single sample in a study of blood T cell repertoires in COVID-19. The data were produced by immunoSEQ multiplex PCR, yet TCRdb's version contains in-frame clones alone and is incomplete. The table records 300,000 to 350,000 clones, about nine tenths of them present only once. Sequencing used PBMCs or T cells enriched from blood (not recorded which). Receptor source: a woman aged 25 to 39 who had recovered from COVID-19. Both conserved end residues are part of each CDR3. The D gene is left open where the match is weak. Not every row has a clone size; where given, it reads once, few, many or a size class.

J gene	V gene	clone size	D gene	CDR3 protein	CDR3 DNA
TRBJ1-2	TRBV4-3	.	.	CASSLQPNYGYTF	TGCGCCAGCAGCCTACAGCCAAACTATGGCTACACCTTC
TRBJ2-2	TRBV5-1	.	TRBD2	CASSPRTSGRVRVELFF	TGCGCCAGCAGCCCCAGGACTAGCGGGAGGGTACGAGTGGAGCTGTTTTTT
TRBJ1-5	TRBV11-2	.	.	CASSLYMNQPQHF	TGTGCCAGCAGCTTATACATGAATCAGCCCCAGCATTTT
TRBJ2-1	TRBV29-1	.	TRBD2	CSVNHYSGGNNEQFF	TGCAGCGTCAATCATTATAGCGGGGGGAACAATGAGCAGTTCTTC
TRBJ1-2	TRBV28	.	.	CASSLLELNYGYTF	TGTGCCAGCAGTTTGTTAGAGCTTAACTATGGCTACACCTTC
TRBJ2-5	TRBV14	.	.	CASSRRPRQWETQYF	TGTGCCAGCAGCCGACGACCGCGACAGTGGGAGACCCAGTACTTC
TRBJ2-7	TRBV11-2	.	TRBD2	CASSSRLAGGPSFEQYF	TGTGCCAGCAGCTCAAGACTAGCGGGAGGGCCAAGCTTCGAGCAGTACTTC
TRBJ2-7	TRBV28	.	TRBD2	CASRRTSASYEQYF	TGTGCCAGCCGCAGGACTAGCGCCTCCTACGAGCAGTACTTC
TRBJ1-4	TRBV15	.	TRBD1	CATSRPKQGGKLFF	TGTGCCACCAGCAGACCGAAGCAGGGGGGAAAACTGTTTTTT
TRBJ2-1	TRBV28	once	.	CAITEDPYNEQFF	TGTGCCATAACGGAGGACCCATACAATGAGCAGTTCTTC
TRBJ2-4	TRBV28	.	TRBD2	CASSSRGGSIQYF	TGTGCCAGCAGTTCCCGGGGAGGGAGCATTCAGTACTTC
TRBJ2-7	TRBV30	.	TRBD1	CAWSLGGYGEQYF	TGTGCCTGGAGTCTAGGGGGCTATGGCGAGCAGTACTTC
TRBJ1-6	TRBV7-9	.	TRBD1	CASSYGQGDSPLHF	TGTGCCAGCAGCTATGGACAGGGGGATTCACCCCTCCACTTT
TRBJ2-2	TRBV4-1	once	.	CASQTATHTGELFF	TGCGCCAGCCAAACAGCTACTCACACCGGGGAGCTGTTTTTT
TRBJ1-1	TRBV4-3	.	.	CASSQDLGEGTEAFF	TGCGCCAGCAGCCAAGATCTAGGGGAAGGCACTGAAGCTTTCTTT
TRBJ2-5	TRBV29-1	.	.	CSVGTAIEETQYF	TGCAGCGTTGGGACAGCCATTGAGGAGACCCAGTACTTC
TRBJ2-3	TRBV24-1	once	TRBD2	CATSDSIAGGGSGSQYF	TGTGCCACCAGTGACTCGATAGCGGGAGGGGGTTCCGGGTCGCAGTATTTT
TRBJ1-1	TRBV18	once	.	CASSPTTGLVRTEAFF	TGTGCCAGCTCACCTACGACGGGTTTGGTGAGGACTGAAGCTTTCTTT
TRBJ2-6	TRBV6-1	.	TRBD1	CASSEYPAGGDPGANVLTF	TGTGCCAGCAGTGAATATCCGGCAGGGGGCGACCCTGGGGCCAACGTCCTGACTTTC
TRBJ2-5	TRBV15	few	TRBD2	CATSSPGTSGTETQYF	TGTGCCACCAGCAGCCCTGGGACTAGCGGGACCGAGACCCAGTACTTC
TRBJ1-5	TRBV28	few	TRBD1	CASSPGTGKGQPQHF	TGTGCCAGCAGCCCCGGGACAGGGAAGGGTCAGCCCCAGCATTTT
TRBJ2-7	TRBV19	.	TRBD1	CASRQGAYEQYF	TGTGCCAGTAGACAGGGGGCCTACGAGCAGTACTTC
TRBJ2-3	TRBV10-3	.	TRBD2	CAISGPEWSGRAVDADTQYF	TGTGCCATCAGTGGACCCGAGTGGAGCGGGAGGGCCGTGGATGCAGATACGCAGTATTTT
TRBJ1-2	TRBV7-2	.	.	CASSLTGGQLYGYTF	TGTGCCAGCAGCCTAACCGGCGGACAGCTCTATGGCTACACCTTC
TRBJ2-7	TRBV18	.	TRBD2	CASSPMASGSYEQYF	TGTGCCAGCTCACCAATGGCTAGCGGGAGCTACGAGCAGTACTTC
TRBJ1-5	TRBV19	.	.	CASTTQGVPQPQHF	TGTGCCAGTACCACGCAGGGTGTTCCCCAGCCCCAGCATTTT
TRBJ2-2	TRBV4-1	.	TRBD2	CASSLRLAANTGELFF	TGCGCCAGCAGCCTCCGACTAGCTGCGAACACCGGGGAGCTGTTTTTT
TRBJ2-3	TRBV11-2	.	.	CASSLDGQRATRDTQYF	TGTGCCAGCAGCTTAGATGGTCAGCGGGCCACAAGAGATACGCAGTATTTT